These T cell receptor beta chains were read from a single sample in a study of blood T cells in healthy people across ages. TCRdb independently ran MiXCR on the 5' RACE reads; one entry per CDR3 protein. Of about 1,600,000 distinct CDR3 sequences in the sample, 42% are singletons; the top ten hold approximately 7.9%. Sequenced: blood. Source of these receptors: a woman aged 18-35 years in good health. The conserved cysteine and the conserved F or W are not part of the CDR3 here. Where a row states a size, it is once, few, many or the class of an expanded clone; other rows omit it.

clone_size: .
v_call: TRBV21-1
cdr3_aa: ASITGQFGYEQY

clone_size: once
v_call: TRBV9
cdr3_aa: AGSAGTAYEQY

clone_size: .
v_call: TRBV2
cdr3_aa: ASSEGGRPGTDAQY

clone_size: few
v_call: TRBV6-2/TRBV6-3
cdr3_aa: ASRPDPGKSPPTSTDTQY

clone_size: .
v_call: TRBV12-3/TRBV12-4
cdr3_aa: ASSFSQTWRTTYEQY

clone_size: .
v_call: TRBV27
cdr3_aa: ASSSPRGYNEQY

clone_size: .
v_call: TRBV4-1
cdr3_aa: ASSPLGTSDIGAGTGELF

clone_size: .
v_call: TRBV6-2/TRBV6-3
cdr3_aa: ASSYGPFTDTQY

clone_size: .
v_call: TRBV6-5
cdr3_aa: ASSYRASGLSHLGTDTQY

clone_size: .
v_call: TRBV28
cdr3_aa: ASSGFWSSEETQY

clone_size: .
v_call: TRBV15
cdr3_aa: ATSRDPGTITDTQY

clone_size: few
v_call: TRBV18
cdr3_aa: ASSARGQGYGYT

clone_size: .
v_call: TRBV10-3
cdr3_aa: AIGGVGTGELF

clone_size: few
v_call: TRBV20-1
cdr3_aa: SARPRGRKLNEQF

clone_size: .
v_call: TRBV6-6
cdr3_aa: ASSFQGYTDTQY

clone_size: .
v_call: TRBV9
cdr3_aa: ASSVERGNEQY

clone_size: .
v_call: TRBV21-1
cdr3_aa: ASTPAREDDYNEQF

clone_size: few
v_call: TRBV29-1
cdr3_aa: SVGSGTGGYT

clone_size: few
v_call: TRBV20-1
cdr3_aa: SAKAGGNEQF

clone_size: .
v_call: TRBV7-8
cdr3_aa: ASSVQAGADTQY

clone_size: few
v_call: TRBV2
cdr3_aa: ASDRTGGKYEQY

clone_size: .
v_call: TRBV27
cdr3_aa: ASSLASGKWDTQY

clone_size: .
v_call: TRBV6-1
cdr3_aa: ASRGTVNTGGLF

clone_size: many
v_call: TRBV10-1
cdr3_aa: ASSAGAPNYGYT

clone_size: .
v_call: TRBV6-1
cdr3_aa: ASKDAGTNYNEQF

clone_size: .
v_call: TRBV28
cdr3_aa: ASAGGLSYEQY

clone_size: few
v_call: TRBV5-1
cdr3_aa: ASSGLLRGSDYGYT

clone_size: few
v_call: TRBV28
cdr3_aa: ASKGRALYEQY

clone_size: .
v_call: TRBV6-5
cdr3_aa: ASSYSGQYNEQF